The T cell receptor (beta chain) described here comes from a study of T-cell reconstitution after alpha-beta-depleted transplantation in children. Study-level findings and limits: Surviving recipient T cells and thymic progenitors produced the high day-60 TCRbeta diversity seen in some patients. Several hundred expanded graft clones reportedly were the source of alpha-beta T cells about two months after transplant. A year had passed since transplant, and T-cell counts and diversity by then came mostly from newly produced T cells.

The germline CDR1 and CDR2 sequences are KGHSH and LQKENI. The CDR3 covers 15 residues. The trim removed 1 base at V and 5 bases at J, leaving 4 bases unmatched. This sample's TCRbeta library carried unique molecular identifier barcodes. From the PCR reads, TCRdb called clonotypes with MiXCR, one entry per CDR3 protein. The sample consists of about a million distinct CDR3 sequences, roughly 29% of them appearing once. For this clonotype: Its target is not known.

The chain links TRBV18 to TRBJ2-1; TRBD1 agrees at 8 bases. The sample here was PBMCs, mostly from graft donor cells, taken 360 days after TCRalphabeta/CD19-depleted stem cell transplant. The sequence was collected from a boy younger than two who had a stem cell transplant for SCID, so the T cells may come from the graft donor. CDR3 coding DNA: TGTGCCAGCTCACCACGACAGGGGTCCCACAATGAGCAGTTCTTC. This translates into CASSPRQGSHNEQFF.